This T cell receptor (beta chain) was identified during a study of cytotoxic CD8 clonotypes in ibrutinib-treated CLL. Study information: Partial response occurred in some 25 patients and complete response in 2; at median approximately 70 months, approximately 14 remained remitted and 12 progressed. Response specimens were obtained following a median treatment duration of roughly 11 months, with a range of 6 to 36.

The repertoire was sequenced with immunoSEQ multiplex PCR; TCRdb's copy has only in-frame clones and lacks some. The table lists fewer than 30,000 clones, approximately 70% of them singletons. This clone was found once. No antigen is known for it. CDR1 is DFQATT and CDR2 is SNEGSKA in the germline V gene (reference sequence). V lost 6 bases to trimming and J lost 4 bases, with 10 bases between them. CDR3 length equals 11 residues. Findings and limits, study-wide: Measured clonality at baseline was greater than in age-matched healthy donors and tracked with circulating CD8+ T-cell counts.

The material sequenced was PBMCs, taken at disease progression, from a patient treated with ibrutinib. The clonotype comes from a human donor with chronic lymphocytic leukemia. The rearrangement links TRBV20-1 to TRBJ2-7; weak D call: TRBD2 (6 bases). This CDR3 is CSARAGYEQYF. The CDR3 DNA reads TGCAGTGCCAGGGCGGGGTACGAGCAGTACTTC.